This T cell receptor beta chain was identified in a study of blood T cell repertoires in COVID-19. Study details: Material from acute and convalescent COVID-19 was sourced from the United States, Italy and Spain.

Enrolled through a virtual design, the participants were between roughly 18 and 90 years of age and came from under 30 US areas. V trimming: 1 base; J trimming: 2 bases; junction bases outside the gene matches: 7. There are 17 residues in the CDR3. Germline CDR1 and CDR2: SGHVS and FNYEAQ. Here immunoSEQ multiplex PCR was the method, and the copy in TCRdb shows in-frame clones only, minus some. The sample carries approximately 190,000 clones, about 86% recorded once. Sequenced: PBMCs or T cells enriched from blood (not recorded which). The chain joins TRBV7-6 to TRBJ2-5; the match to TRBD2 covers 10 bases. This clonotype was obtained from a woman aged 40 to 50 in a cohort exposed to, infected with or recovered from COVID-19 (not recorded which). The CDR3 DNA is TGTGCCAGCAGCTTAGGGGCTAGCGGGGGAGATCAAGAGACCCAGTACTTC. Its translation is CASSLGASGGDQETQYF.